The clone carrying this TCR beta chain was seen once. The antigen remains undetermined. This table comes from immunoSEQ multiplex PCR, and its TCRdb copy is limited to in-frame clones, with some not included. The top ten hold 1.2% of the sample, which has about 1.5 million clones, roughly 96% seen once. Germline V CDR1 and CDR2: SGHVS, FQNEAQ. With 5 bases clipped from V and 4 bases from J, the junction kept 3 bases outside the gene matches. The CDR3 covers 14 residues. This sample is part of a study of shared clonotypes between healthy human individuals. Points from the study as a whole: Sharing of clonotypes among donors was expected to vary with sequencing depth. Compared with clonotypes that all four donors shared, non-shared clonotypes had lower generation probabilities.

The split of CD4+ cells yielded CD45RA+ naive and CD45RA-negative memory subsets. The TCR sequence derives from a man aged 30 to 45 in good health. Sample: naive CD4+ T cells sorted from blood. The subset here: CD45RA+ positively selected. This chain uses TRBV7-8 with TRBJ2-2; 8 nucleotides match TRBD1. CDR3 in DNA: TGTGCCAGCAGCGAGACAGGGGCCACCGGGGAGCTGTTTTTT. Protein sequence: CASSETGATGELFF.